These 7 T cell receptor beta chains came from one sample sequenced in a study of T cells in localized non-small cell lung cancer (TCRdb year 2020). Preparation of the library involved the immunoSEQ multiplex PCR assay. TCRdb mirrors the immuneACCESS table, restricted to in-frame sequences. Some clones are absent from its copies; in checked studies, under half trace to an unresolved V gene, and the reason for the others is unknown. Counted in this sample were around 19,000 clones; around 93% of them appeared once. About 3% of the sample rests with the top ten. The material sequenced was peripheral blood, taken before any cancer treatment. Receptor source: a woman aged 35 to 69 with stage I lung adenocarcinoma.

This chain uses TRBV5-1 with TRBJ2-7; TRBD2 aligns across 12 bases. Germline values: CDR1 SGHRS, CDR2 YFSETQ. V shed 6 bases and J 4 bases; nucleotides not matched to a gene: 8. This CDR3 has 15 amino acids. CDR3 loop: CASTPTSGGGYEQYF. CDR3 DNA sequence: TGCGCCAGCACCCCGACTAGCGGGGGAGGTTACGAGCAGTACTTC. Using reference TRBV5-1 and TRBJ2-7 for the parts outside the CDR3, the full variable domain is KAGVTQTPRYLIKTRGQQVTLSCSPISGHRSVSWYQQTPGQGLQFLFEYFSETQRNKGNFPGRFSGRQFSNSRSEMNVSTLELGDSALYLCASTPTSGGGYEQYFGPGTRLTVT.

The chain links TRBV6-6 to TRBJ1-6; no clear D gene. With 6 bases removed from V and 6 bases from J, the gap between germline ends came to 12 bases. The CDR3 has 14 residues. CDR1 and CDR2 (germline): MNHNY, SVGAGI (reference sequence). CDR3 residues: CASSLDLSNSPLHF. CDR3 in DNA: TGTGCCAGCAGCCTGGACTTAAGTAATTCACCCCTCCACTTT.

The chain couples TRBV2 to TRBJ2-5; D uncertain. With 4 bases removed from V and 4 bases from J, the gap between germline ends came to 10 bases. CDR3 size: 13 residues. CDR1 and CDR2 from the germline V gene are SNHLY and FYNNEI. CDR3 DNA: TGTGCCAGCAGTGGGGTCACGGGAGAGACCCAGTACTTC. Translated, it gives CASSGVTGETQYF. Complete variable domain (other parts from reference TRBV2 and TRBJ2-5): EPEVTQTPSHQVTQMGQEVILRCVPISNHLYFYWYRQILGQKVEFLVSFYNNEISEKSEIFDDQFSVERPDGSNFTLKIRSTKLEDSAMYFCASSGVTGETQYFGPGTRLLVL.

The chain couples TRBV11-2 to TRBJ2-1; unclear D gene. The germline gives CDR1 SGHAT, CDR2 FQNNGV. Trimming stripped 1 base from V and 0 bases from J, with 7 bases between. This CDR3 has 15 residues. The CDR3 nucleotides are TGTGCCAGCAGCTTAGTGGGCCACTCCTACAATGAGCAGTTCTTC. This encodes CASSLVGHSYNEQFF. Based on the CDR3 plus reference TRBV11-2 and TRBJ2-1, the full variable domain is EAGVAQSPRYKIIEKRQSVAFWCNPISGHATLYWYQQILGQGPKLLIQFQNNGVVDDSQLPKDRFSAERLKGVDSTLKIQPAKLEDSAVYLCASSLVGHSYNEQFFGPGTRLTVL.

The rearrangement joins TRBV5-1 to TRBJ2-1, with TRBD2 matching 13 bases. The V segment lost 8 bases and the J segment 10 bases; nucleotides outside the gene matches: 12. CDR3 size: 15 residues. Germline V gene lookup returns CDR1 SGHRS and CDR2 YFSETQ. CDR3 amino acids: CASIPGLAGEGEQFF. The CDR3 bases are TGCGCCAGTATTCCCGGACTAGCGGGAGAAGGAGAGCAGTTCTTC. The full variable domain, completed using reference TRBV5-1 and TRBJ2-1, is KAGVTQTPRYLIKTRGQQVTLSCSPISGHRSVSWYQQTPGQGLQFLFEYFSETQRNKGNFPGRFSGRQFSNSRSEMNVSTLELGDSALYLCASIPGLAGEGEQFFGPGTRLTVL.

V and J are TRBV19 and TRBJ2-5; 11 nucleotides match TRBD1. This CDR3 comprises 15 residues. J was trimmed by 2 bases and V by 5 bases; bases with no gene match: 4. CDR1 and CDR2 from the germline V gene are LNHDA and SQIVND (reference sequence). The CDR3 protein is CASSWGDRGQETQYF. The CDR3 bases are TGTGCCAGTAGTTGGGGGGACAGGGGGCAAGAGACCCAGTACTTC.

V is TRBV28 and J is TRBJ2-7, with 7 nucleotides matching TRBD1. The CDR3 is 17 amino acids. V lost 2 bases to trimming and J lost 1 base; unmatched junction nucleotides: 11. Germline loops: CDR1 MDHEN, CDR2 SYDVKM. The CDR3 loop reads CASSLNQWGQISYEQYF. The CDR3 region has the DNA TGTGCCAGCAGTTTAAATCAGTGGGGACAGATATCCTACGAGCAGTACTTC. The full variable domain, with the rest looked up from reference TRBV28 and TRBJ2-7, is DVKVTQSSRYLVKRTGEKVFLECVQDMDHENMFWYRQDPGLGLRLIYFSYDVKMKEKGDIPEGYSVSREKKERFSLILESASTNQTSMYLCASSLNQWGQISYEQYFGPGTRLTVT.